The 4 T cell receptor beta chains presented below share a single source sample, sequenced in a study of blood T cells in healthy people across ages. Next came a second PCR, run for roughly 6 to 11 cycles, which used a sample-barcoded 5' primer along with a J-beta primer mix. TCRdb recomputed calls from the 5' RACE reads with MiXCR, one row per CDR3 protein. The data contain about 930,000 distinct CDR3 sequences, 29% of them seen just once; the ten biggest clones take up about 9.4%. These same records also appear under a second study, on T cells of mothers and their children.

Sequencing was done on a sample of blood. The source is a woman between 35 and 50 years old in good health.

The genes are TRBV9 and TRBJ2-1; 7 positions match TRBD1. Germline V CDR1 and CDR2: SGDLS, YYNGEE. V lost 4 bases and J lost 2; bases outside the gene matches: 9. There are 16 residues in the CDR3. The CDR3 bases are TGTGCCAGCAGCCAAGAAACAGGGGCCCCCTACAATGAGCAGTTCTTC. Its translation: CASSQETGAPYNEQFF.

This clonotype was seen more than once but under ten times. The chain couples TRBV11-2 to TRBJ1-1; D is perhaps TRBD1 (6 bases). CDR1 is SGHAT, CDR2 FQNNGV, per germline. This CDR3 is 15 amino acids long. V lost 3 bases to trimming and J lost 0 bases, with 11 bases between them. This CDR3 is CASSFPAGVNTEAFF. The DNA for the CDR3 is TGTGCCAGCAGCTTCCCAGCAGGGGTGAACACTGAAGCTTTCTTT.

This clonotype occurred many times. The chain has TRBV6-5 and TRBJ1-2; D is possibly TRBD1 (5 bases). Per the germline V gene, CDR1 is MNHEY and CDR2 is SVGAGI. The CDR3 sequence is 16 residues long. V lost 6 bases, J lost 6 bases, and 23 bases lay in between. The CDR3 sequence is CASRSRGLGGSHGYTF. The CDR3 DNA reads as TGTGCCAGCAGGTCGAGAGGACTGGGGGGAAGCCATGGCTACACCTTC.

As to this clonotype: This could be a read error, since a much larger clone is one nucleotide away. The chain uses TRBV7-9 and TRBJ2-7; tentatively, D is TRBD1 (7 bases). V was cut by 0 bases and J by 1 base, with 16 bases left in between. The CDR3 is 17 residues long. Looked up from germline, CDR1 is SEHNR and CDR2 is FQNEAQ (reference sequence). The CDR3 loop is CASSLAGGQKDSYEQYF. DNA of the CDR3: TGTGCCAGCAGCTTAGCGGGGGGACAGAAGGATTCCTACGAGCAGTACTTC.